The text below deals with one T cell receptor beta chain. From germline, CDR1 is MNHEY and CDR2 SVGAGI. V lost 6 bases and J 10 bases, leaving 19 bases between the germline ends. The CDR3 has 15 amino acids. This specimen comes from a study of T cell changes during pregnancy in multiple sclerosis. The table came from immunoSEQ multiplex PCR; TCRdb's copy has only in-frame clones and leaves some out. The data show over 45,000 clones, roughly 92% seen once. This chain links TRBV6-5 with TRBJ1-6; D perhaps matches TRBD1 (5 bases). This receptor was taken from a female donor in good health, enrolled as a control in a pregnancy study. The specimen comprised CD4+ T cells from peripheral blood mononuclear cells, sampled in the second trimester of pregnancy. CDR3 sequence reads: CASRFRDRGGSPLHF. The CDR3 nucleotides read TGTGCCAGCAGATTCCGGGACCGGGGGGGGTCACCCCTCCACTTT.